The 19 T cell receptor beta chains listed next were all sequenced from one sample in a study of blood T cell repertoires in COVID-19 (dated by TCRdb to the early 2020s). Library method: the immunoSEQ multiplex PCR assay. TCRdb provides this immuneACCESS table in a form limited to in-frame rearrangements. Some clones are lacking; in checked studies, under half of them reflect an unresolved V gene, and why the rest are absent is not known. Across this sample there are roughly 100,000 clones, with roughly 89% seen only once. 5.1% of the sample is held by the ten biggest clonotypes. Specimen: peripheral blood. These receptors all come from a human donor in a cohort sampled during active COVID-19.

CDR3 in DNA: TGTGCCAGCAGCGCAGAGGACAGATACACAGATACGCAGTATTTT. This sequence encodes CASSAEDRYTDTQYF. J is TRBJ2-3 and V is TRBV9, with D possibly matching TRBD1 (6 bases). Germline CDR1 reads SGDLS; CDR2 reads YYNGEE. V gave up 3 bases and J gave up 2 bases, with 13 bases separating them. The CDR3 runs 15 residues.

The CDR3: CASTRTPDTQYF. The CDR3 DNA is TGTGCCAGCACCAGAACCCCAGATACGCAGTATTTT. V usage is TRBV2 and J usage is TRBJ2-3; the D is unclear. Trimming removed 7 bases at V and 4 bases at J, with 9 bases between. The CDR3 loop spans 12 amino acids. Per the germline V gene, CDR1 is SNHLY and CDR2 is FYNNEI.

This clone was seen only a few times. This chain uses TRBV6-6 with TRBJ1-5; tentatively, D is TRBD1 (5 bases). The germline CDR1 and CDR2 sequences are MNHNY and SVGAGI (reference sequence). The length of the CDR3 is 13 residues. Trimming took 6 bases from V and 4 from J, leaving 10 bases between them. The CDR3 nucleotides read TGTGCCAGCAGCCCGACAGTAAATCAGCCCCAGCATTTT. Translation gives CASSPTVNQPQHF.

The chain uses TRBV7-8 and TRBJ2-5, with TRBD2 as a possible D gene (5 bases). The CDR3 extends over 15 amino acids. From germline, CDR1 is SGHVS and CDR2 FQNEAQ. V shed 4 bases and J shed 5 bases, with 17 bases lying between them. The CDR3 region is CASSSTINGIETQYF. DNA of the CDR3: TGTGCCAGCAGCTCGACTATCAATGGGATCGAGACCCAGTACTTC.

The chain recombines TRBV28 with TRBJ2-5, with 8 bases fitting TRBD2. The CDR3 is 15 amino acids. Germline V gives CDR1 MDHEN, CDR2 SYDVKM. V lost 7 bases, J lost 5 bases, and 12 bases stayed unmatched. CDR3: CASIYREGRGETQYF. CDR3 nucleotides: TGTGCCAGCATATACCGGGAGGGGCGTGGGGAGACCCAGTACTTC. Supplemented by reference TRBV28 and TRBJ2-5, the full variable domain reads DVKVTQSSRYLVKRTGEKVFLECVQDMDHENMFWYRQDPGLGLRLIYFSYDVKMKEKGDIPEGYSVSREKKERFSLILESASTNQTSMYLCASIYREGRGETQYFGPGTRLLVL.

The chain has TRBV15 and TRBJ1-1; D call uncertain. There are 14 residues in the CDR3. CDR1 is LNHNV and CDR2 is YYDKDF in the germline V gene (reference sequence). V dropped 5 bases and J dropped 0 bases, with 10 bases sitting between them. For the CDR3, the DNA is TGTGCCACCAGCTTGAGGGCTTTGAACACTGAAGCTTTCTTT. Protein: CATSLRALNTEAFF.

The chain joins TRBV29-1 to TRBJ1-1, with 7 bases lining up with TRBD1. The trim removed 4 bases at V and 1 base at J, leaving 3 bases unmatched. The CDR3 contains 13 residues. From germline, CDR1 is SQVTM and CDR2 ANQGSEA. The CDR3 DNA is TGCAGCGTTGCACAGGGGAGGAACACTGAAGCTTTCTTT. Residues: CSVAQGRNTEAFF.

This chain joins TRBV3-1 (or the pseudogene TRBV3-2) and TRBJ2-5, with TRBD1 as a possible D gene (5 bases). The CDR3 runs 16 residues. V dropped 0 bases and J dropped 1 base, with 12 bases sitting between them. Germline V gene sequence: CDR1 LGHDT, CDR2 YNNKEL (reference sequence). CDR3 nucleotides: TGTGCCAGCAGCCAAGAACCCAGGGTCGCCCAAGAGACCCAGTACTTC. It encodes CASSQEPRVAQETQYF.

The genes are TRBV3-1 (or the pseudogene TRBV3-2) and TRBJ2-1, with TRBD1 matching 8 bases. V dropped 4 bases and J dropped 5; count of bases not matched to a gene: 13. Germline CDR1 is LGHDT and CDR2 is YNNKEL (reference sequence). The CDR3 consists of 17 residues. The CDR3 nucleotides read TGTGCCAGCAGCCTCCTTTACCTCGACAGGGGAAACAATGAGCAGTTCTTC. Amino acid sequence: CASSLLYLDRGNNEQFF.

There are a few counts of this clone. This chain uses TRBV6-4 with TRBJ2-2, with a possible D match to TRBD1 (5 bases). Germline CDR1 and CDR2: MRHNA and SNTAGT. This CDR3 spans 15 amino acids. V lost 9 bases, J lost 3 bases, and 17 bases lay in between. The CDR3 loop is CASRSSTAHTGELFF. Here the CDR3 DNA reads TGTGCCAGTAGGAGTTCGACAGCCCACACCGGGGAGCTGTTTTTT.

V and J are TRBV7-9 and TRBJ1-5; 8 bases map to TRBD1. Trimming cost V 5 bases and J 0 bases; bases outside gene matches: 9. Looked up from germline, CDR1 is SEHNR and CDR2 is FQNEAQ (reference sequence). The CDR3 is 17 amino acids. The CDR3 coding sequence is TGTGCCAGCAGCCACTCTGGGACAGGAGATAGCAATCAGCCCCAGCATTTT. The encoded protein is CASSHSGTGDSNQPQHF.

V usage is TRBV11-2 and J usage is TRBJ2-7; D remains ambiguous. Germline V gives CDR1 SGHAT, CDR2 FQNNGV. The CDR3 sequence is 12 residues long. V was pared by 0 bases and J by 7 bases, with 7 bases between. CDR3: CASSLDRREQYF. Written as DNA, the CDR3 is TGTGCCAGCAGCTTAGATCGTCGGGAGCAGTACTTC.

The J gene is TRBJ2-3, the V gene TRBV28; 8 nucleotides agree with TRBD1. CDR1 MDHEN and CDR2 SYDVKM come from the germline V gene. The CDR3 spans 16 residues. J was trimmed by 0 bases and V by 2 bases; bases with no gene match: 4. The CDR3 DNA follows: TGTGCCAGCAGTTTAGACAGGGGCCTGAGCACAGATACGCAGTATTTT. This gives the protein CASSLDRGLSTDTQYF.

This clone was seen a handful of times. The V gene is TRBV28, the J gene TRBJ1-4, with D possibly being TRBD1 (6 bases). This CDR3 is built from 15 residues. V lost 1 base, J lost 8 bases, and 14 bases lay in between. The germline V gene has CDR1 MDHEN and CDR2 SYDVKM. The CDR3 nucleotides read TGTGCCAGCAGTTTATCCGGGACAAAGCGGGAAAAACTGTTTTTT. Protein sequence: CASSLSGTKREKLFF.

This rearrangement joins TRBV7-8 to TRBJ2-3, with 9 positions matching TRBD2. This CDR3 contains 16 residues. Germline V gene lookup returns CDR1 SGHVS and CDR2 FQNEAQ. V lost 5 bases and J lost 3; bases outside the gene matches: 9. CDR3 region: CASSQNSGRRTDTQYF. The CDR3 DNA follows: TGTGCCAGCAGCCAGAATAGCGGGAGAAGGACAGATACGCAGTATTTT.

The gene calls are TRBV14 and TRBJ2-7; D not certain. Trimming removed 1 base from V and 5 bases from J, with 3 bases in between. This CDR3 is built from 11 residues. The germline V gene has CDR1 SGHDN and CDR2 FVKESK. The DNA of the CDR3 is TGTGCCAGCAGCCAAGTTAACGAGCAGTACTTC. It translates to CASSQVNEQYF.

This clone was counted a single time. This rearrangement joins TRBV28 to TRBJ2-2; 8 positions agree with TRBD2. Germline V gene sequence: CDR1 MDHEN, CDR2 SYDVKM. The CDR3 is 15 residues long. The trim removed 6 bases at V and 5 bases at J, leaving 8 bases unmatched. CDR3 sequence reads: CASSLLAAGTGELFF. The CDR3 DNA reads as TGTGCCAGCAGCCTACTAGCGGCAGGGACCGGGGAGCTGTTTTTT. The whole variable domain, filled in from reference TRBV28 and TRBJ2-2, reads DVKVTQSSRYLVKRTGEKVFLECVQDMDHENMFWYRQDPGLGLRLIYFSYDVKMKEKGDIPEGYSVSREKKERFSLILESASTNQTSMYLCASSLLAAGTGELFFGEGSRLTVL.

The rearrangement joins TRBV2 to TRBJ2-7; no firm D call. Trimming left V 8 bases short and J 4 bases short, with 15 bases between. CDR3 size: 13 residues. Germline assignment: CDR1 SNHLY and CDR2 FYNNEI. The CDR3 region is CASSFQALYEQYF. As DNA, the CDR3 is TGTGCCAGCTCCTTCCAGGCGTTGTACGAGCAGTACTTC.

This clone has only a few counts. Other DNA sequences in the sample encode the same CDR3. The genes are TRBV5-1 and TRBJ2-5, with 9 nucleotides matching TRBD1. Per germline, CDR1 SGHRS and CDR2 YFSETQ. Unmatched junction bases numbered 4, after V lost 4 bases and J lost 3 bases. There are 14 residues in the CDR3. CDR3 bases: TGCGCCAGCAGCATGGGACAGGGCGAAGAGACCCAGTACTTC. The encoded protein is CASSMGQGEETQYF.